This T cell receptor beta chain was obtained from a study of OX40 agonist ivuxolimab in advanced cancers. Study details: The study gave patients intravenous ivuxolimab at 0.01 to 10 mg/kg every 2 weeks. Notes on the study in general: In the 0.1 to 3.0 mg/kg range, CD4+ and CD8+ blood T cells had expanded clonally by week 6. The study found that CD8+ T cells averaged more expanded clones than CD4+.

The data were produced by immunoSEQ multiplex PCR, yet TCRdb's version contains in-frame clones alone and is incomplete. The table has about 77,000 clones, just under 90% seen once; the top ten hold approximately 2.4%. Comments on this clone: Its specificity is unknown.

Peripheral blood came from all dose cohorts at three timepoints. The CDR3 length is 13 residues. V lost 4 bases and J lost 1, with 5 bases in between. The TCR was taken from an adult with an advanced solid tumor such as melanoma, head and neck, liver or kidney cancer. This material consisted of CD4+ or CD8+ T cells sorted from blood, taken in a trial of the OX40 agonist ivuxolimab. V usage is TRBV23-1 and J usage is TRBJ1-5; D uncertain. TRBV23-1 is sorted into the ORF group, with uncertain function. The chain's CDR3 is CASSLASNQPQHF. The CDR3 DNA reads as TGCGCCAGCAGTCTAGCGAGCAATCAGCCCCAGCATTTT.